Following are 28 T cell receptor beta chains from one sample sequenced in a study of T cell clonotyping in hematopoietic cell transplantation. As to time point: recipient sample about 28 days before transplant, after cytoreduction. Libraries were prepared by immunoSEQ multiplex PCR; TCRdb keeps only in-frame clonotypes and omits some of them. The top ten hold about 16% of the sample, which has some 9,300 clones, over 75% seen once. This specimen was peripheral blood mononuclear cells, taken before stem cell transplant. Source of these receptors: a woman aged 45-60 years with chronic myeloid leukemia. Some clones in this sample may be carry-over from other donors' samples.

About this clone itself: This CDR3 is also generated by other DNA sequences in the sample. The genes are TRBV6-1 and TRBJ2-6; D not resolved. Germline CDR1 and CDR2: MNHNS and SASEGT. The CDR3 sequence is 15 residues long. Trimming left V 0 bases short and J 0 bases short, with 3 bases between. The CDR3 is CASSEALSGANVLTF. CDR3 bases: TGTGCCAGCAGTGAAGCACTCTCTGGGGCCAACGTCCTGACTTTC.

This rearrangement joins TRBV5-5 to TRBJ1-5; the D is unclear. This CDR3 spans 15 amino acids. Germline loops: CDR1 SGHKS, CDR2 YYEKEE (reference sequence). The V and J ends lost 4 bases and 0 bases respectively, with 11 bases between them. Here the CDR3 reads CASSLGPNSNQPQHF. The CDR3 DNA is TGTGCCAGCAGCCTCGGACCAAATAGCAATCAGCCCCAGCATTTT.

The chain couples TRBV11-2 to TRBJ1-5; D not resolved. Looked up from germline, CDR1 is SGHAT and CDR2 is FQNNGV. V was cut by 5 bases and J by 1 base, with 12 bases left in between. CDR3 length: 15 amino acids. Here the CDR3 DNA reads TGTGCCAGCAGCATAGGCGGAGGAAGCAATCAGCCCCAGCATTTT. It yields the protein CASSIGGGSNQPQHF.

By share of the sample, this clone is hyperexpanded. V gene TRBV7-2 combines with J gene TRBJ2-7; D might be TRBD2 (6 bases). The CDR3 covers 15 residues. Trimming took off 5 bases at V and 3 bases at J, with 17 bases between the two ends. CDR1 is SGHTA and CDR2 is FQGNSA in the germline V gene. The CDR3 region is CASSQHGGGGYEQYF. The CDR3, as DNA: TGTGCCAGCAGCCAACATGGGGGAGGTGGCTACGAGCAGTACTTC.

The genes are TRBV18 and TRBJ2-7; 8 positions agree with TRBD2. The junction had 7 bases not matched to a gene; V was cut back by 6 bases and J by 6 bases. The CDR3 loop spans 13 amino acids. Germline-derived CDR1 and CDR2 are KGHSH and LQKENI. The CDR3: CASSEREKGEQYF. CDR3 coding DNA: TGTGCCAGCTCCGAGCGGGAGAAGGGCGAGCAGTACTTC.

CDR3 coding DNA: TGCGCCAGCAGCTTGGCCGGCAGCCTCCTCAACATCCGACAAGAGACCCAGTACTTC. This sequence encodes CASSLAGSLLNIRQETQYF. This chain connects TRBV5-1 to TRBJ2-5; D gene ambiguous. V was cut by 0 bases and J by 2 bases, with 23 bases left in between. Germline assignment: CDR1 SGHRS and CDR2 YFSETQ. The CDR3 sequence is 19 residues long.

A single count supports this clone. The chain couples TRBV11-2 to TRBJ2-7; TRBD1 agrees at 7 bases. Per germline, CDR1 SGHAT and CDR2 FQNNGV. This CDR3 is built from 14 residues. V was pared by 2 bases and J by 3 bases, with 4 bases of the junction left unmatched. CDR3 sequence reads: CASSLRRGNYEQYF. In DNA form, the CDR3 reads TGTGCCAGCAGCTTACGCAGGGGGAACTACGAGCAGTACTTC.

The chain carries TRBV27 and TRBJ2-7; D perhaps matches TRBD1 (5 bases). This CDR3 region has 16 residues. V shed 2 bases and J shed 0 bases, with 14 bases lying between them. The V gene's germline CDR1 is MNHEY and CDR2 SMNVEV (reference sequence). This chain's CDR3 is CASSLEGALSSYEQYF. CDR3 bases: TGTGCCAGCAGTTTAGAAGGGGCCTTAAGCTCCTACGAGCAGTACTTC.

In DNA form, the CDR3 reads TGTGCCTGGAGTGTACGACTAGCGGGAGGGAACACCGGGGAGCTGTTTTTT. Translating gives CAWSVRLAGGNTGELFF. This sequence joins TRBV30 and TRBJ2-2, with TRBD2 matching over 13 bases. V lost 0 bases and J lost 1; bases outside the gene matches: 2. In germline, CDR1 is GTSNPN, CDR2 SVGIG (reference sequence). CDR3 length: 17 amino acids.

This chain links TRBV6-5 with TRBJ2-7; no clear D. V lost 2 bases to trimming and J lost 3 bases, with 8 bases between them. CDR3 length: 13 residues. The germline V gene has CDR1 MNHEY and CDR2 SVGAGI. In DNA, the CDR3 is TGTGCCAGCAGTTACGCATCGCACTACGAGCAGTACTTC. It yields the protein CASSYASHYEQYF.

The chain joins TRBV10-3 to TRBJ2-3; 12 bases are a match to TRBD2. The CDR3 has 17 residues. After removal of 7 bases from V and 2 bases from J, the junction contained 10 bases not matched to a gene. Germline V CDR1 and CDR2: ENHRY, SYGVKD. The CDR3 DNA follows: TGTGCCATCAAGAAGACTAGCGGGAGCAAAGACACAGATACGCAGTATTTT. This gives the protein CAIKKTSGSKDTDTQYF.

The chain couples TRBV7-3 to TRBJ2-1; D may match TRBD1 or TRBD2 (5 bases each). The V end was cut by 3 bases, the J end by 3 bases, with 12 bases between. The CDR3 covers 15 residues. CDR1 and CDR2 (germline): SGHTA, FQGTGA. The DNA of the CDR3 is TGTGCCAGCAGCTTCTCGGGACGGAGCTACAATGAGCAGTTCTTC. Translation gives CASSFSGRSYNEQFF.

This clone was counted a single time. Here the CDR3 DNA reads TGTGCCAGCAGCTACACAGGGGGATTTGGAAACACCATATATTTT. It specifies CASSYTGGFGNTIYF. The chain links TRBV5-4 to TRBJ1-3; TRBD1 agrees at 8 bases. Trimming removed 3 bases from V and 3 bases from J; junction bases left unmatched: 5. Germline V CDR1 and CDR2: SGHNT, YYREEE (reference sequence). The CDR3 runs 15 residues.

This chain links TRBV5-1 with TRBJ2-1; 9 nucleotides align to TRBD1. There are 15 residues in the CDR3. CDR1 is SGHRS and CDR2 is YFSETQ in the germline V gene. Losses at the gene ends were 1 base for V and 4 bases for J; bases not matched to a gene: 3. The CDR3 DNA sequence: TGCGCCAGCAGCTTGACCGGGACAGGGTACAATGAGCAGTTCTTC. It is translated as CASSLTGTGYNEQFF.

This rearrangement joins TRBV5-6 to TRBJ2-7; D is undetermined. This CDR3 has 14 residues. Germline V CDR1 and CDR2: SGHDT, YYEEEE. With 2 bases removed from V and 12 bases from J, the gap between germline ends came to 21 bases. The DNA for the CDR3 is TGTGCCAGCAGCTTTGGCTCTCATACTAAGATGTGGTACTTC. Translated: CASSFGSHTKMWYF.

The chain combines TRBV6-1 with TRBJ2-3; D remains ambiguous. Germline assignment: CDR1 MNHNS and CDR2 SASEGT. CDR3 length equals 13 residues. Trimming took off 6 bases at V and 6 bases at J, with 13 bases between the two ends. CDR3 coding DNA: TGTGCCAGCAGGGCCTCCATTTTCGATACGCAGTATTTT. Translating gives CASRASIFDTQYF.

The genes are TRBV4-1 and TRBJ2-7; no clear D. The CDR3 contains 16 residues. CDR1 is MGHRA and CDR2 is YSYEKL in the germline V gene. The V and J ends lost 0 bases and 2 bases respectively, with 14 bases between them. The CDR3 here is CASSQERERGAYEQYF. The CDR3 DNA reads TGCGCCAGCAGCCAAGAGAGAGAGCGTGGGGCCTACGAGCAGTACTTC.

The chain links TRBV7-6 to TRBJ2-1, with TRBD2 identical over 11 bases. The germline V gene has CDR1 SGHVS and CDR2 FNYEAQ. The CDR3 has 16 residues. V gave up 1 base and J gave up 6 bases; unmatched junction bases: 5. This chain's CDR3 is CASSLGVAGGFNEQFF. The CDR3 bases are TGTGCCAGCAGCTTAGGGGTAGCGGGAGGGTTCAATGAGCAGTTCTTC.

This sequence joins TRBV30 and TRBJ2-2; no clear D gene. The V end was cut by 3 bases, the J end by 2 bases, with 4 bases between. Germline V gene lookup returns CDR1 GTSNPN and CDR2 SVGIG (reference sequence). The CDR3 consists of 12 residues. CDR3: CAWSENTGELFF. For the CDR3, the DNA is TGTGCCTGGAGCGAAAACACCGGGGAGCTGTTTTTT.

This rearrangement joins TRBV7-9 to TRBJ2-3, with D uncertain. Germline CDR1 and CDR2: SEHNR and FQNEAQ (reference sequence). Between the trimmed V and J ends, which lost 2 bases and 2 bases, there was a span of 8 bases. CDR3 length: 14 amino acids. CDR3 protein: CASSLTLDTDTQYF. CDR3 DNA sequence: TGTGCCAGCAGCTTAACTCTAGACACAGATACGCAGTATTTT.

The V call is TRBV7-2, the J call TRBJ2-1, with 9 bases identical to TRBD1. The CDR3 contains 14 residues. V shed 5 bases, J shed 7 bases, and the junction held 6 bases outside the gene matches. Germline CDR1 SGHTA, CDR2 FQGNSA. The CDR3: CASSTRQGENEQFF. Here the CDR3 DNA reads TGTGCCAGCAGCACACGACAGGGGGAGAATGAGCAGTTCTTC.

A word on this clone: The identical CDR3 is also encoded by other nucleotide sequences in the sample. CDR3 residues: CAWSVKETQYF. The CDR3 nucleotides are TGTGCCTGGAGTGTGAAGGAGACCCAGTACTTC. This chain uses TRBV30 with TRBJ2-5; D gene uncertain. The CDR3 runs to 11 residues. V lost 0 bases and J lost 5, with 4 bases in between. Germline V gene data show CDR1 as GTSNPN and CDR2 as SVGIG (reference sequence). The full variable domain, its missing parts supplied by reference TRBV30 and TRBJ2-5, is SQTIHQWPATLVQPVGSPLSLECTVEGTSNPNLYWYRQAAGRGLQLLFYSVGIGQISSEVPQNLSASRPQDRQFILSSKKLLLSDSGFYLCAWSVKETQYFGPGTRLLVL.

The J gene is TRBJ2-1, the V gene TRBV15; 11 bases fit TRBD2. The CDR3 is made up of 15 amino acids. V dropped 8 bases and J dropped 6; count of bases not matched to a gene: 9. Germline loops: CDR1 LNHNV, CDR2 YYDKDF (reference sequence). CDR3 nucleotides: TGTGCCACCGGTGGGACTAGCGGAAGTACCAATGAGCAGTTCTTC. Its protein product is CATGGTSGSTNEQFF.

This chain's CDR3 is CASSQRLGSSAQYF. The CDR3 DNA sequence: TGTGCCAGCAGCCAACGCTTAGGATCCTCAGCGCAGTATTTT. This chain joins TRBV14 and TRBJ2-3; D uncertain. V lost 2 bases to trimming and J lost 10 bases, with 16 bases between them. The germline gives CDR1 SGHDN, CDR2 FVKESK. This CDR3 is built from 14 residues.

This chain joins TRBV5-5 and TRBJ1-1; 9 bases agree with TRBD1. Trimming cost V 0 bases and J 1 base; bases outside gene matches: 16. This CDR3 region has 20 residues. Germline V lookup: CDR1 SGHKS, CDR2 YYEKEE (reference sequence). DNA for the CDR3: TGTGCCAGCAGCTTGGTCGGGACAGGGACTCGGAGAGACAAGAACACTGAAGCTTTCTTT. Translated, it gives CASSLVGTGTRRDKNTEAFF. The full variable domain, rest sourced from reference TRBV5-5 and TRBJ1-1, is DAGVTQSPTHLIKTRGQQVTLRCSPISGHKSVSWYQQVLGQGPQFIFQYYEKEERGRGNFPDRFSARQFPNYSSELNVNALLLGDSALYLCASSLVGTGTRRDKNTEAFFGQGTRLTVV.

The V and J genes are TRBV29-1 and TRBJ1-5; D may be TRBD1 (5 bases). The V end was cut by 4 bases, the J end by 5 bases, with 9 bases between. Looked up from germline, CDR1 is SQVTM and CDR2 is ANQGSEA. The CDR3 runs to 12 residues. CDR3 sequence (DNA): TGCAGCGTTGCAGGGCTGGATCAGCCCCAGCATTTT. Translation: CSVAGLDQPQHF.

The gene calls are TRBV19 and TRBJ1-2, with a weak D call TRBD1 (5 bases). Trimming removed 1 base at V and 5 bases at J, with 20 bases between. The CDR3 length is 17 residues. Germline-derived CDR1 and CDR2 are LNHDA and SQIVND (reference sequence). This chain's CDR3 is CASSIGRQTVDRYGYTF. In DNA, the CDR3 is TGTGCCAGTAGTATAGGAAGACAGACGGTTGATCGATATGGCTACACCTTC.

By share, this clone counts as medium-sized. CDR3 amino acids: CAAGDSPNSGNTIYF. Here the CDR3 DNA reads TGTGCCGCTGGGGACAGTCCGAACTCTGGAAACACCATATATTTT. The V call is TRBV19, the J call TRBJ1-3; 7 nucleotides match TRBD1. The CDR3 has 15 amino acids. Trimming took 11 bases from V and 0 from J; bases not matched to a gene: 10. The germline V gene has CDR1 LNHDA and CDR2 SQIVND (reference sequence).